The rows below give T cell receptor beta chains drawn from one sample of a study of post-analysis software for immune sequencing data. TCRdb reprocessed the PCR reads via MiXCR and lists one record per CDR3 protein. The top ten clones hold around 3.2% of a sample with about 190,000 distinct CDR3 sequences, 25% to 30% of them seen once. What was sequenced was blood. Receptors originate from a girl aged 2 to 17 with multiple sclerosis. Each CDR3 is given with its conserved first and last residue. A D gene is named only where the DNA matches it firmly. Clone size, where shown, is once, few, many, or a class for clones that have expanded.

size	V	J	D	CDR3	DNA
NA	TRBV29-1	TRBJ2-1	NA	CSVELATSYSYNEQFF	TGCAGCGTTGAACTAGCCACTTCTTACTCCTACAATGAGCAGTTCTTC
many	TRBV20-1	TRBJ2-7	TRBD1	CSGFQGAHEQYF	TGCAGTGGATTTCAGGGGGCCCACGAGCAGTACTTC
few	TRBV20-1	TRBJ2-2	NA	CSARDLRGKLFF	TGCAGTGCTAGAGATCTTCGGGGGAAGCTGTTTTTT
many	TRBV29-1	TRBJ2-2	TRBD2	CSPRGGGKEGTGELFF	TGCAGCCCGCGCGGGGGAGGGAAAGAGGGCACCGGGGAGCTGTTTTTT
few	TRBV28	TRBJ2-7	NA	CASSYRPPVDSTYKQYF	TGTGCCAGCAGTTACCGCCCCCCGGTGGACAGCACCTACAAGCAGTACTTC
NA	TRBV15	TRBJ1-2	NA	CAAGRVQNGYTF	TGTGCCGCCGGCAGGGTTCAAAATGGCTACACCTTC
NA	TRBV10-3	TRBJ1-3	TRBD1	CAVTRDRGSGNTIYF	TGTGCCGTCACTAGGGACAGGGGGTCTGGAAACACCATATATTTT
NA	TRBV7-9	TRBJ1-3	NA	CAGGRRSGNTIYF	TGTGCCGGGGGGCGTCGCTCTGGAAACACCATATATTTT
many	TRBV20-1	TRBJ2-1	NA	CSAPAWNEQFF	TGCAGTGCCCCAGCCTGGAATGAGCAGTTCTTC
many	TRBV20-1	TRBJ2-1	TRBD2	CSAHGTSPPSYYNEQFF	TGCAGTGCCCACGGGACTAGCCCTCCCTCATACTACAATGAGCAGTTCTTC
NA	TRBV2	TRBJ2-3	TRBD1	CAGASGTASTDTQYF	TGTGCCGGCGCCTCTGGGACAGCCAGCACAGATACGCAGTATTTT
NA	TRBV29-1	TRBJ2-3	TRBD2	CSGLTSGASTDTQYF	TGCAGCGGCTTGACTAGCGGAGCTAGCACAGATACGCAGTATTTT
many	TRBV30	TRBJ1-2	NA	CAWSAPGQGVYGYTF	TGTGCCTGGAGTGCCCCGGGGCAGGGAGTCTATGGCTACACCTTC
NA	TRBV11-2	TRBJ2-7	TRBD1	CASSLIPGQGHEQYF	TGTGCCAGCAGCTTAATCCCGGGACAGGGCCACGAGCAGTACTTC
many	TRBV20-1	TRBJ2-7	NA	CSARTQGLGNGALYEQYF	TGCAGTGCTAGAACCCAGGGTCTAGGGAACGGAGCGCTATACGAGCAGTACTTC
few	TRBV5-1	TRBJ1-1	NA	CASSLGGKDTEAFF	TGCGCCAGCAGCTTGGGAGGCAAGGACACTGAAGCTTTCTTT
many	TRBV7-9	TRBJ2-5	TRBD2	CASSLTSAETQYF	TGTGCCAGCAGCCTTACTAGCGCGGAGACCCAGTACTTC
NA	TRBV12-3/TRBV12-4	TRBJ1-1	NA	CASSRAQGSNTEAFF	TGTGCCAGCAGTCGAGCCCAAGGTTCGAACACTGAAGCTTTCTTT
many	TRBV7-9	TRBJ2-1	TRBD2	CASSSTTIGRPYNEQFF	TGTGCCAGCAGCTCCACGACTATCGGGAGGCCCTACAATGAGCAGTTCTTC
NA	TRBV7-2	TRBJ2-7	NA	CASSFGRGGSYEQYF	TGTGCCAGCAGTTTTGGAAGGGGGGGATCCTACGAGCAGTACTTC
few	TRBV9	TRBJ1-1	NA	CASSVGNRGITGAFF	TGTGCCAGCAGCGTAGGTAACAGAGGAATCACTGGAGCTTTCTTT
many	TRBV11-2	TRBJ1-2	NA	CASSLHGQGYGYTF	TGTGCCAGCAGCCTCCATGGGCAGGGATATGGCTACACCTTC
NA	TRBV20-1	TRBJ1-6	NA	CSAPASYNSPLHF	TGCAGTGCTCCGGCTTCCTATAATTCACCCCTCCACTTT
NA	TRBV28	TRBJ1-4	NA	CASGLEDEKLFF	TGTGCCAGCGGTTTGGAGGATGAAAAACTGTTTTTT
many	TRBV6-5	TRBJ1-4	TRBD1	CASSRRQGGYEKLFF	TGTGCCAGCAGTCGAAGACAGGGGGGGTATGAAAAACTGTTTTTT
few	TRBV6-5	TRBJ1-5	NA	CASSHTAVSNQPQHF	TGTGCCAGCAGCCACACAGCTGTTAGCAATCAGCCCCAGCATTTT
many	TRBV7-9	TRBJ2-3	NA	CASSPSDTDTQYF	TGTGCCAGCAGCCCCTCGGATACAGATACGCAGTATTTT
many	TRBV29-1	TRBJ2-7	TRBD2	CSVAQRERSYEQYF	TGCAGCGTTGCACAGCGGGAGCGTTCCTACGAGCAGTACTTC
many	TRBV20-1	TRBJ2-7	NA	CSARASRSYEQYF	TGCAGTGCTAGAGCCTCCAGGTCCTACGAGCAGTACTTC
few	TRBV6-2/TRBV6-3	TRBJ2-7	NA	CASSEGGALRYEQYF	TGTGCCAGCAGCGAGGGGGGGGCCCTTCGCTACGAGCAGTACTTC
NA	TRBV20-1	TRBJ2-5	NA	CSARMGTGQGGETQYF	TGCAGTGCTAGGATGGGGACTGGACAGGGAGGGGAGACCCAGTACTTC
many	TRBV20-1	TRBJ2-3	NA	CSARSELVHTQYF	TGCAGTGCTAGGTCAGAACTAGTGCATACGCAGTATTTT
many	TRBV29-1	TRBJ2-3	NA	CSGRQPTDTQYF	TGCAGCGGCAGACAGCCCACAGATACGCAGTATTTT
many	TRBV19	TRBJ2-3	NA	CASSIGLAPYTDTQYF	TGTGCCAGTAGTATAGGCCTAGCGCCGTACACAGATACGCAGTATTTT
many	TRBV9	TRBJ2-7	TRBD1	CASSASGTGTYEQYF	TGTGCCAGCAGCGCCAGCGGGACAGGGACCTACGAGCAGTACTTC
few	TRBV4-2	TRBJ1-6	NA	CASSQEGFRNSPLHF	TGTGCCAGCAGCCAAGAGGGTTTTCGGAATTCACCCCTCCACTTT
few	TRBV5-1	TRBJ2-7	NA	CASSVGLRSYEQYF	TGCGCCAGCAGCGTCGGACTGCGCTCCTACGAGCAGTACTTC
NA	TRBV18	TRBJ2-7	NA	CASQGRGTHEQYF	TGTGCCAGCCAGGGGCGGGGCACCCACGAGCAGTACTTC